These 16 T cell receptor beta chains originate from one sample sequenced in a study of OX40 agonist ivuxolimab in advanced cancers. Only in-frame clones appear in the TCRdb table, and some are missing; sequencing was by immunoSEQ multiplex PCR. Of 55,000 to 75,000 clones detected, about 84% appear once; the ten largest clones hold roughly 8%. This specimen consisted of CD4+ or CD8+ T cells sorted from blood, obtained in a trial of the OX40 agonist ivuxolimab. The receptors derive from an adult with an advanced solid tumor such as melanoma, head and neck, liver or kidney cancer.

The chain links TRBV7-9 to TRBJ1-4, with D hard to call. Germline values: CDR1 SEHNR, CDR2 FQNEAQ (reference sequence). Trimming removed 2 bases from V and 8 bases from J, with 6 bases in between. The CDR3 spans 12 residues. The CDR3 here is CASSLSGEKLFF. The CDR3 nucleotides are TGTGCCAGCAGCTTATCCGGAGAAAAACTGTTTTTT.

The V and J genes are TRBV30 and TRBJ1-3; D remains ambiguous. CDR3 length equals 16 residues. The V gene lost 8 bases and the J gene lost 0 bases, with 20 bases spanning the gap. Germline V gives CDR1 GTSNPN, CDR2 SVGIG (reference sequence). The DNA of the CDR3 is TGTGCCCTGGCGAGGGCCCGGTTGAGCTCTGGAAACACCATATATTTT. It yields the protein CALARARLSSGNTIYF.

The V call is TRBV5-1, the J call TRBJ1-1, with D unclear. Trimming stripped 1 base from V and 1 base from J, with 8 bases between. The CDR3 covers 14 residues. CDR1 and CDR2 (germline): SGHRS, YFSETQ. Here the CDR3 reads CASSLSSENTEAFF. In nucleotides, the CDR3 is TGCGCCAGCAGCTTGAGTTCCGAGAACACTGAAGCTTTCTTT.

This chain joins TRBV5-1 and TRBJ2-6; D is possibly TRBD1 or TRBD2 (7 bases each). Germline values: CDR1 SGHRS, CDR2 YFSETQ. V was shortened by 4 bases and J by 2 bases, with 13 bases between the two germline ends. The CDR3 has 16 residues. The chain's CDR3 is CASSPGGGTGANVLTF. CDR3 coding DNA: TGCGCCAGCAGCCCAGGGGGGGGCACTGGGGCCAACGTCCTGACTTTC.

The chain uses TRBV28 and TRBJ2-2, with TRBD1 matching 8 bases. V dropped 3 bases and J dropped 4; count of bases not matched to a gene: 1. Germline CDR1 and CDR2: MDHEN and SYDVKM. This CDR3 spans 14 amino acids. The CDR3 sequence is CASSFRGRTGELFF. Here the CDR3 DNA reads TGTGCCAGCAGTTTCAGGGGGCGCACCGGGGAGCTGTTTTTT.

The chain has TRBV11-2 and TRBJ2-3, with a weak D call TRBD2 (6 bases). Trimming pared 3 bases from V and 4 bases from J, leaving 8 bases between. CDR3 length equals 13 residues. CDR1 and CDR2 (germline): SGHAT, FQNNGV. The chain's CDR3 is CASSLAGSDTQYF. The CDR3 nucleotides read TGTGCCAGCAGCTTGGCGGGATCAGATACGCAGTATTTT. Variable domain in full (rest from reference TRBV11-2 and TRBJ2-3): EAGVAQSPRYKIIEKRQSVAFWCNPISGHATLYWYQQILGQGPKLLIQFQNNGVVDDSQLPKDRFSAERLKGVDSTLKIQPAKLEDSAVYLCASSLAGSDTQYFGPGTRLTVL.

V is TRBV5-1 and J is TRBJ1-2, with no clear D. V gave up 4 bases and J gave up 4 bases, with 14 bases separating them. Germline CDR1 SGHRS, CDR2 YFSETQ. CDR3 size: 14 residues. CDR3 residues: CASSPLVDGYGYTF. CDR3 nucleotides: TGCGCCAGCAGCCCCCTGGTTGACGGCTATGGCTACACCTTC.

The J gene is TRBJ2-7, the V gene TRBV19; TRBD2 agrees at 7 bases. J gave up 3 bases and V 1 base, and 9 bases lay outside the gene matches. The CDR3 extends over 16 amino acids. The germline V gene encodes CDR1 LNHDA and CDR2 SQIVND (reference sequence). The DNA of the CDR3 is TGTGCCAGTAGTATAGCGGGGGGATCGTATCTCTACGAGCAGTACTTC. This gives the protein CASSIAGGSYLYEQYF.

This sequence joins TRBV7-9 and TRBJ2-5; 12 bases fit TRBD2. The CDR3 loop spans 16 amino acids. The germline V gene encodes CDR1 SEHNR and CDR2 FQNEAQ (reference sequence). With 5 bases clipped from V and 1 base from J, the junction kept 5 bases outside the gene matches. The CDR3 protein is CASSPGLAGSQETQYF. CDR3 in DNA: TGTGCCAGCAGCCCTGGACTAGCGGGGAGCCAAGAGACCCAGTACTTC. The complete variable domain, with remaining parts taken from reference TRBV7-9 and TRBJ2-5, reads DTGVSQNPRHKITKRGQNVTFRCDPISEHNRLYWYRQTLGQGPEFLTYFQNEAQLEKSRLLSDRFSAERPKGSFSTLEIQRTEQGDSAMYLCASSPGLAGSQETQYFGPGTRLLVL.

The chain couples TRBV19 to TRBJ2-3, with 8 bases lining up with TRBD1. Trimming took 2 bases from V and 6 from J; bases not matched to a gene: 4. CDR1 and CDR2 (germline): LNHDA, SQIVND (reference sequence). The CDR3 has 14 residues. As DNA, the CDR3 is TGTGCCAGTAGTATACAGGGGGCTGGGGATACGCAGTATTTT. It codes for CASSIQGAGDTQYF.

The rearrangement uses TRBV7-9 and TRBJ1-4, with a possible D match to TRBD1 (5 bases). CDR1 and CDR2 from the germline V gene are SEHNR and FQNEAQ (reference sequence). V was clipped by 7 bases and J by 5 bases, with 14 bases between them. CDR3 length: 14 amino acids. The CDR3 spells CASTQGFENEKLFF. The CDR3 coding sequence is TGTGCCAGCACCCAGGGATTTGAAAATGAAAAACTGTTTTTT.

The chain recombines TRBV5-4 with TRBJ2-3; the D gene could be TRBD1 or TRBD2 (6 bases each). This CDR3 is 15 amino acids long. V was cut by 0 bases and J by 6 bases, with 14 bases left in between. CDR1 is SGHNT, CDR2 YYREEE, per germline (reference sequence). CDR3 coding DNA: TGTGCCAGCAGCTTGGTTCTGGGGGGCTCGGATACGCAGTATTTT. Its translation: CASSLVLGGSDTQYF.

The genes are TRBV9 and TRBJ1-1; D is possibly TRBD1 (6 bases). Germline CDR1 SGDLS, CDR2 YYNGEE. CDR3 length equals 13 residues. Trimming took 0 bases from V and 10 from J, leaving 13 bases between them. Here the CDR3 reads CASSVDGGPSAFF. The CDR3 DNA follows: TGTGCCAGCAGCGTAGACGGGGGCCCGTCAGCTTTCTTT.

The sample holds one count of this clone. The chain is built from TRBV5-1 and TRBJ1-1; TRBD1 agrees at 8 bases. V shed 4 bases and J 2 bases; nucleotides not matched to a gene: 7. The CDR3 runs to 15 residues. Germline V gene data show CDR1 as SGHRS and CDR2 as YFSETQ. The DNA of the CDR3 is TGCGCCAGCAGCCCAGATGGACAGGGCAACACTGAAGCTTTCTTT. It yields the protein CASSPDGQGNTEAFF. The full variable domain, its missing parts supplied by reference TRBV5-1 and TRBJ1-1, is KAGVTQTPRYLIKTRGQQVTLSCSPISGHRSVSWYQQTPGQGLQFLFEYFSETQRNKGNFPGRFSGRQFSNSRSEMNVSTLELGDSALYLCASSPDGQGNTEAFFGQGTRLTVV.

The CDR3 DNA is TGCGCCAGCAGCATGACAAACCCGGGAGAGACCCAGTACTTC. This sequence encodes CASSMTNPGETQYF. This sequence joins TRBV5-1 and TRBJ2-5; no firm D call. CDR1 is SGHRS and CDR2 is YFSETQ in the germline V gene. This CDR3 has 14 amino acids. Between the trimmed V and J ends, which lost 4 bases and 4 bases, there was a span of 14 bases.

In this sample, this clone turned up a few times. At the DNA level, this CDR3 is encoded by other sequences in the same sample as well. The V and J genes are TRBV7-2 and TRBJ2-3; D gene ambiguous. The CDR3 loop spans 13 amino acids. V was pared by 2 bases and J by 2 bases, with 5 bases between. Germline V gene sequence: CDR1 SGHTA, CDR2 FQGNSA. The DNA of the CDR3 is TGTGCCAGCAGCTTAAGCGTCACAGATACGCAGTATTTT. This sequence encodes CASSLSVTDTQYF.